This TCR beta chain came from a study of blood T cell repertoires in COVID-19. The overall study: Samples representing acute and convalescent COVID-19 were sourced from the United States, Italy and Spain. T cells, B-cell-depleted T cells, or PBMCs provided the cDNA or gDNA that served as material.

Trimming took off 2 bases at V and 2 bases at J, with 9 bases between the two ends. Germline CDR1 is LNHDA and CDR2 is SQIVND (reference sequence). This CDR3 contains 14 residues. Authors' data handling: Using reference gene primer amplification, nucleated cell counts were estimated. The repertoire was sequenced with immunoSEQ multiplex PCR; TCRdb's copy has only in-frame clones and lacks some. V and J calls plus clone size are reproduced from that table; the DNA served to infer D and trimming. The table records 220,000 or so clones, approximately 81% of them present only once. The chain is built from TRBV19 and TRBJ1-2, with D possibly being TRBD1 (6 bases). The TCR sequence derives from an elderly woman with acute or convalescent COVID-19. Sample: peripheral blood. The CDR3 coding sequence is TGTGCCAGTAGTATACAAACAGGGAACTATGGCTACACCTTC. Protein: CASSIQTGNYGYTF.